The clone carrying this T cell receptor (beta chain) was recorded a few times. What it binds is not known. The data are from a study of CD8 T cells in ankylosing spondylitis. Findings and limits, study-wide: Reports say disease-linked clones showed up significantly more in matched ankylosing spondylitis synovial fluid. Among TCR beta sequences, a motif of eight highly homologous variants appeared characteristic of ankylosing spondylitis blood. There were earlier reports of some motif variants in reactive arthritis synovial fluid and blood. Disease-linked clones proved CD8+ and comparatively uncommon in peripheral blood.

TCR beta libraries were made by quantitative 5'-RACE with molecular barcodes. Via MiXCR, TCRdb re-called the 5' RACE reads, giving one row per CDR3 protein. This sample yields about 480,000 distinct CDR3 sequences, of which about 15% are seen a single time; approximately 0.97% belongs to the top ten. The length of the CDR3 is 11 residues. V was pared by 5 bases and J by 6 bases, with 7 bases between. Germline V gives CDR1 SGHVS, CDR2 FQNEAQ. The chain is built from TRBV7-8 and TRBJ1-1; no clear D gene. This clonotype was sampled from a male donor with ankylosing spondylitis. The specimen was blood, either unsorted or a sorted T cell fraction (not recorded which). The CDR3: CASSPMAEAFF. The CDR3, as DNA: TGTGCCAGCAGCCCAATGGCTGAAGCTTTCTTT.